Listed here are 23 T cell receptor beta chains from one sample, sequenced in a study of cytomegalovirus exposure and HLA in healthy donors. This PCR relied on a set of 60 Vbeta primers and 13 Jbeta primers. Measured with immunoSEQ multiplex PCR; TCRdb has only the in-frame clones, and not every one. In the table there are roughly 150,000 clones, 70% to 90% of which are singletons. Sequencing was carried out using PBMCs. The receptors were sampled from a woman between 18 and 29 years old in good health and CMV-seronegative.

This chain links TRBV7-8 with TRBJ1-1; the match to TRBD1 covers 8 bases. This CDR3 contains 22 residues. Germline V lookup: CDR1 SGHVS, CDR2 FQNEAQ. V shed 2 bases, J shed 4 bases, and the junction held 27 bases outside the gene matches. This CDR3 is CASSLSPESLAGGAIGGTEAFF. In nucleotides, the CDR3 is TGTGCCAGCAGCTTATCCCCGGAGTCGCTTGCAGGGGGCGCGATCGGTGGCACTGAAGCTTTCTTT. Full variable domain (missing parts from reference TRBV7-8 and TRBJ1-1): GAGVSQSPRYKVAKRGQDVALRCDPISGHVSLFWYQQALGQGPEFLTYFQNEAQLDKSGLPSDRFFAERPEGSVSTLKIQRTQQEDSAVYLCASSLSPESLAGGAIGGTEAFFGQGTRLTVV.

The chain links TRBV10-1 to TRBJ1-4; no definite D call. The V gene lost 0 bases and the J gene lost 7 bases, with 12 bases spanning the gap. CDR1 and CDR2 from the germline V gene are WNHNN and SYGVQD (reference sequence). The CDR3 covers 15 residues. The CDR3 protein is CASSESGRGGEKLFF. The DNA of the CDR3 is TGCGCCAGCAGTGAGTCAGGGCGAGGAGGTGAAAAACTGTTTTTT.

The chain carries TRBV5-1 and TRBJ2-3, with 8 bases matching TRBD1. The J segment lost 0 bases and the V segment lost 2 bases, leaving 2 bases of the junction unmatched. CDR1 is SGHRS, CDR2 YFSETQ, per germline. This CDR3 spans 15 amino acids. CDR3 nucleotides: TGCGCCAGCAGCTTTAACAGGGGGAGCACAGATACGCAGTATTTT. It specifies CASSFNRGSTDTQYF.

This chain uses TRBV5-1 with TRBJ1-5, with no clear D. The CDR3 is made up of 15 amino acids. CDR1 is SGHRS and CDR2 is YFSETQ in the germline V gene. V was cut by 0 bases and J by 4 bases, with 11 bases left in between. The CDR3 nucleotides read TGCGCCAGCAGCTTGGGTTTACAGCCTAATCAGCCCCAGCATTTT. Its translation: CASSLGLQPNQPQHF. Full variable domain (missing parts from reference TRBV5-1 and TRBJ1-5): KAGVTQTPRYLIKTRGQQVTLSCSPISGHRSVSWYQQTPGQGLQFLFEYFSETQRNKGNFPGRFSGRQFSNSRSEMNVSTLELGDSALYLCASSLGLQPNQPQHFGDGTRLSIL.

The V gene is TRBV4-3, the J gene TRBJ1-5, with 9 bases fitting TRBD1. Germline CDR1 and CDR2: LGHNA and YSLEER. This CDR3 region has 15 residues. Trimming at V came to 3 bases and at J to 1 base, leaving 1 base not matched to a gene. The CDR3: CASSQGTGSNQPQHF. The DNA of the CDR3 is TGCGCCAGCAGCCAGGGGACAGGGAGCAATCAGCCCCAGCATTTT.

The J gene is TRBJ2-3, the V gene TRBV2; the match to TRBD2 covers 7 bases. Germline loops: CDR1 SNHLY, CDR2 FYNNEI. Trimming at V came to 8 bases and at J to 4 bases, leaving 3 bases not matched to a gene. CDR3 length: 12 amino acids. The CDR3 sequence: CASHGRADTQYF. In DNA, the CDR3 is TGTGCCAGCCATGGGAGGGCAGATACGCAGTATTTT.

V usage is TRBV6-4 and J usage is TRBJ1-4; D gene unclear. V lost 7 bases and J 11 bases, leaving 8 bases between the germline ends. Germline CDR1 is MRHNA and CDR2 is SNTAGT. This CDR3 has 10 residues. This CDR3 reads CASKRPKLFF. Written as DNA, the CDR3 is TGTGCCAGCAAGAGGCCTAAACTGTTTTTT.

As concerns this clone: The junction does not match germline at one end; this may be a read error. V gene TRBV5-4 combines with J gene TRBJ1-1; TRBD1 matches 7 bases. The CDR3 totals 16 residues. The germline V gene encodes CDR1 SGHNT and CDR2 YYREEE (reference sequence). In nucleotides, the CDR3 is TGTGCCGGCAGCTTAGGAAATCGCCAGGGGGGCACTGAAGCTTTCTTT. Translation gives CAGSLGNRQGGTEAFF.

CDR3 protein: CASSGVQGQVGNTIYF. In DNA form, the CDR3 reads TGTGCCAGCAGCGGGGTTCAGGGTCAGGTTGGAAACACCATATATTTT. V and J are TRBV11-2 and TRBJ1-3, with D perhaps matching TRBD1 (5 bases). V was trimmed by 5 bases and J by 3 bases, leaving 17 bases between them. This CDR3 has 16 residues. Germline lookup yields CDR1 SGHAT and CDR2 FQNNGV.

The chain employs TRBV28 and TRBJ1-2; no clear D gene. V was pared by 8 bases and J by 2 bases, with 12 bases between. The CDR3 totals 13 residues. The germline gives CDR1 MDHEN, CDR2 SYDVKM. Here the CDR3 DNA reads TGTGCCAGCCAGACTGATGAGAACTATGGCTACACCTTC. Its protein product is CASQTDENYGYTF.

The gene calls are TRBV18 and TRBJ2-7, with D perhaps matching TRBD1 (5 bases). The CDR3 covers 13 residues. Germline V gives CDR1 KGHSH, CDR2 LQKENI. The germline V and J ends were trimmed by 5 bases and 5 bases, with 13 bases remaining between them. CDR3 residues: CASSTTVLNEQYF. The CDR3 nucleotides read TGTGCCAGCTCAACGACAGTTCTCAACGAGCAGTACTTC.

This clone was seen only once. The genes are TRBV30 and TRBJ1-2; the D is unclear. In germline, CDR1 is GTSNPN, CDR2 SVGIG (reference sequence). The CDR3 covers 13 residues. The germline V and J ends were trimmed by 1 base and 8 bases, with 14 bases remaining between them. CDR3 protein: CAWSAGGFGGYTF. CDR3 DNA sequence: TGTGCCTGGAGTGCCGGCGGGTTTGGCGGCTACACCTTC.

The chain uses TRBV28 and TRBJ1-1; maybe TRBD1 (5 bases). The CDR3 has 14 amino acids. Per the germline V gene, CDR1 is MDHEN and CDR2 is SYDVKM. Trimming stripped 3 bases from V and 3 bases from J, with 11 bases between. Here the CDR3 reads CASSFGALDTEAFF. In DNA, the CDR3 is TGTGCCAGCAGTTTTGGGGCTCTGGACACTGAAGCTTTCTTT.

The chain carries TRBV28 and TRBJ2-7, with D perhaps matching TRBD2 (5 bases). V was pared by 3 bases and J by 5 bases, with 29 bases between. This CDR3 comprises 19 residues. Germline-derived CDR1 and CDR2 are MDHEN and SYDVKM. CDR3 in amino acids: CASSFSLLEARSRSDEQYF. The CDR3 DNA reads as TGTGCCAGCAGTTTTTCTTTGCTGGAGGCCAGATCCAGGTCCGACGAGCAGTACTTC.

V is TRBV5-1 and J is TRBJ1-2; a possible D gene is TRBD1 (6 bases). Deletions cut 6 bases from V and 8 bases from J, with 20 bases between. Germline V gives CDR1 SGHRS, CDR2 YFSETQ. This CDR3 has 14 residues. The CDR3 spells CASMGSGQGLGYTF. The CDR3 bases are TGCGCCAGCATGGGCTCAGGGCAGGGGCTGGGCTACACCTTC. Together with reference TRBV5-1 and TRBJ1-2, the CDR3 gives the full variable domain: KAGVTQTPRYLIKTRGQQVTLSCSPISGHRSVSWYQQTPGQGLQFLFEYFSETQRNKGNFPGRFSGRQFSNSRSEMNVSTLELGDSALYLCASMGSGQGLGYTFGSGTRLTVV.

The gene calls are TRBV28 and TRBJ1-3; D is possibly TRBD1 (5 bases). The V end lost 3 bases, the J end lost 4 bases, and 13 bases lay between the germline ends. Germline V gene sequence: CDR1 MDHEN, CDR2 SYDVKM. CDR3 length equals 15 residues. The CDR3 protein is CASSFPGTAGNTIYF. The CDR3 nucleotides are TGTGCCAGCAGTTTTCCCGGGACTGCGGGAAACACCATATATTTT.

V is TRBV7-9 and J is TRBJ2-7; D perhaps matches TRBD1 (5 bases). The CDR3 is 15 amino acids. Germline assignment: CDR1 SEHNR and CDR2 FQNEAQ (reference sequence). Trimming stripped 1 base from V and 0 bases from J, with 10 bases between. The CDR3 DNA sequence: TGTGCCAGCAGCTTAGAGGGGCTCCCCTCCTACGAGCAGTACTTC. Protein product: CASSLEGLPSYEQYF.

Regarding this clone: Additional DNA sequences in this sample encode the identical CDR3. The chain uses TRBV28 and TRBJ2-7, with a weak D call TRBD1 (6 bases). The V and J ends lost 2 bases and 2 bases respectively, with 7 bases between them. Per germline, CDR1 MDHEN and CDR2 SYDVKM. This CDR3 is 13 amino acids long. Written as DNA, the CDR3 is TGTGCCAGCAGTTTAGGGGGCCCCTACGAGCAGTACTTC. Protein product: CASSLGGPYEQYF.

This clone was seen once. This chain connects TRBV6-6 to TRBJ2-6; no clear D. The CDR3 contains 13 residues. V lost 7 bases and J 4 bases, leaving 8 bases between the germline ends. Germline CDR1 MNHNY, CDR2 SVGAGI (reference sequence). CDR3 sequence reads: CASTPTGANVLTF. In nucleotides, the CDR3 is TGTGCCAGCACTCCGACAGGGGCCAACGTCCTGACTTTC.

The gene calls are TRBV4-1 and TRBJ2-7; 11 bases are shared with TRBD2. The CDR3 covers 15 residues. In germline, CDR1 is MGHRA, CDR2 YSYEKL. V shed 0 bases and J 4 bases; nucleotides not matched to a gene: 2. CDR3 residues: CASSQDRLAGYEQYF. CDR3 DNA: TGCGCCAGCAGCCAAGATAGACTAGCGGGGTACGAGCAGTACTTC.

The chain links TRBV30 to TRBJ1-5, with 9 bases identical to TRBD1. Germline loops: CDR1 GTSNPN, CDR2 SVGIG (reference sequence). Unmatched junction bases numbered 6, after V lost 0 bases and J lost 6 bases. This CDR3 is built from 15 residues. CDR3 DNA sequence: TGTGCCTGGAGTGTAACAGGGGGCATGGTTCAGCCCCAGCATTTT. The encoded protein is CAWSVTGGMVQPQHF.

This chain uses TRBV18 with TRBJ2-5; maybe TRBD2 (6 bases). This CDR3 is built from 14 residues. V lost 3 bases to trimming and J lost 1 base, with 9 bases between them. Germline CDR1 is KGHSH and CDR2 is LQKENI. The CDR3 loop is CASSPGLSQETQYF. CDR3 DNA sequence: TGTGCCAGCTCACCGGGACTGTCCCAAGAGACCCAGTACTTC.

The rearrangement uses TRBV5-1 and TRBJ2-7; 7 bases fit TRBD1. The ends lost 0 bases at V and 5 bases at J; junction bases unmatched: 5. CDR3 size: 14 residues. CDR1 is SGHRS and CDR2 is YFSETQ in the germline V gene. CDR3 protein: CASSLGDGTDEQYF. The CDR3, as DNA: TGCGCCAGCAGCTTGGGGGATGGGACAGACGAGCAGTACTTC.